These 31 T cell receptor beta chains originate from one sample sequenced in a study of T-cell reconstitution after alpha-beta-depleted transplantation in children. Unique molecular identifiers were built into the TCRbeta library. One entry per CDR3 protein, called by TCRdb with MiXCR from the PCR reads. The profile shows more than 250,000 distinct CDR3 sequences, nearly 10% of them singletons. The material was PBMCs from the stem cell graft donor, obtained from the stem cell graft. These receptors all stem from a human donor who donated a stem cell graft to a child with SCID.

This chain uses TRBV11-2 with TRBJ2-3; no firm D call. Per germline, CDR1 SGHAT and CDR2 FQNNGV. The CDR3 runs 15 residues. The ends were cut back, 5 bases at V and 2 bases at J, with 14 bases in the middle. The CDR3 loop reads CASSPSTRPTDTQYF. Here the CDR3 DNA reads TGTGCCAGCAGCCCATCGACTCGACCCACAGATACGCAGTATTTT.

This clonotype was seen more than once but under ten times. Compared with germline, one end of the junction differs, possibly owing to a read error. The CDR3 protein is CASSLVGGSGNSPLHF. The CDR3 bases are TGTGCCAGCAGCTTAGTGGGGGGTTCGGGCAATTCACCCCTCCATTTT. The chain combines TRBV7-8 with TRBJ1-6; D perhaps matches TRBD1 (5 bases). In germline, CDR1 is SGHVS, CDR2 FQNEAQ. The CDR3 is 16 amino acids.

This chain joins TRBV7-3 and TRBJ2-6; tentative D call: TRBD1 (6 bases). V dropped 1 base and J dropped 2 bases, with 15 bases sitting between them. The CDR3 spans 18 residues. The germline V gene has CDR1 SGHTA and CDR2 FQGTGA. This CDR3 is CASSLRAAAGAGANVLTF. CDR3 DNA sequence: TGTGCCAGCAGCTTAAGGGCCGCGGCAGGGGCTGGGGCCAACGTCCTGACTTTC.

This clonotype turned up a few times. The chain combines TRBV20-1 with TRBJ1-5; no clear D gene. CDR1 is DFQATT, CDR2 SNEGSKA, per germline (reference sequence). The CDR3 loop spans 16 amino acids. Trimming stripped 0 bases from V and 3 bases from J, with 15 bases between. DNA of the CDR3: TGCAGTGCTAGAGATCCGGGGTCCAGCGACAATCAGCCCCAGCATTTT. It codes for CSARDPGSSDNQPQHF.

This clonotype was observed a few times. The V call is TRBV5-1, the J call TRBJ2-5; weak D call: TRBD1 (6 bases). Trimming took off 0 bases at V and 5 bases at J, with 11 bases between the two ends. Germline loops: CDR1 SGHRS, CDR2 YFSETQ. This CDR3 region has 14 residues. The CDR3 protein is CASSLETGRETQYF. DNA for the CDR3: TGCGCCAGCAGCTTGGAAACAGGGCGGGAGACCCAGTACTTC.

The rearrangement uses TRBV2 and TRBJ2-1; perhaps TRBD2 as D (5 bases). Trimming pared 5 bases from V and 4 bases from J, leaving 21 bases between. The germline gives CDR1 SNHLY, CDR2 FYNNEI. The CDR3 has 17 residues. The CDR3 DNA sequence: TGTGCCAGCAGTTTACGATCCGGGGTAGCGTCATACAATGAGCAGTTCTTC. This encodes CASSLRSGVASYNEQFF.

The rearrangement uses TRBV29-1 and TRBJ2-1, with D possibly called TRBD1 or TRBD2 (6 bases each). The germline V gene has CDR1 SQVTM and CDR2 ANQGSEA. The CDR3 length is 13 residues. The V end lost 5 bases, the J end lost 6 bases, and 14 bases lay between the germline ends. CDR3 in DNA: TGCAGCGTTTTGGTGGGGGGCCTCAATGAGCAGTTCTTC. This codes for CSVLVGGLNEQFF.

The J gene is TRBJ2-1, the V gene TRBV6-2 or TRBV6-3; D is perhaps TRBD2 (5 bases). Germline lookup yields CDR1 MNHEY and CDR2 SVGEGT. There are 16 residues in the CDR3. V was cut by 7 bases and J by 0 bases, with 16 bases left in between. The CDR3 loop reads CASKPSERSSYNEQFF. The CDR3 DNA reads TGTGCCAGCAAACCATCGGAGCGGTCCTCCTACAATGAGCAGTTCTTC.

This clonotype has more than one count but fewer than ten. At one end the junction does not follow the germline gene, possibly because of a read error. The chain uses TRBV7-7 and TRBJ1-6; D call uncertain. This CDR3 has 18 residues. Germline V lookup: CDR1 SSHAT, CDR2 FNYEAQ (reference sequence). CDR3 bases: TGTGCTAGCAGCTTAGCGTACAGCGCGAGGGTTTATAATTCACCCCTCCACTTT. Its protein is CASSLAYSARVYNSPLHF.

This clonotype has ten or more counts. The chain combines TRBV9 with TRBJ1-6; 8 bases match TRBD1. Germline-derived CDR1 and CDR2 are SGDLS and YYNGEE. V was clipped by 2 bases and J by 10 bases; unmatched bases: 5. This CDR3 is built from 14 residues. The DNA of the CDR3 is TGTGCCAGCAGCGTCGGACAGGGATTGTCACCCCTCCACTTT. It translates to CASSVGQGLSPLHF.

Worth noting for this clonotype: A much more abundant neighbour one base away suggests this may be a read error. The rearrangement links TRBV20-1 to TRBJ2-1; 9 bases map to TRBD2. This CDR3 has 16 residues. Trimming cost V 0 bases and J 4 bases; bases outside gene matches: 7. Per the germline V gene, CDR1 is DFQATT and CDR2 is SNEGSKA (reference sequence). In nucleotides, the CDR3 is TGCAGTGCTAGAGAATTTAGCGGGGGCCAATACAATGAGCAGTTCTTC. This sequence encodes CSAREFSGGQYNEQFF.

This clonotype was counted between two and nine times. The V call is TRBV2, the J call TRBJ1-1; D is unclear. The CDR3 sequence is 11 residues long. The V gene's germline CDR1 is SNHLY and CDR2 FYNNEI. V lost 7 bases and J 7 bases, leaving 10 bases between the germline ends. The CDR3 reads CASKGRFEAFF. CDR3 nucleotides: TGTGCCAGCAAGGGAAGATTTGAAGCTTTCTTT.

The chain links TRBV20-1 to TRBJ2-3, with D possibly TRBD2 on 5 matching bases. This CDR3 spans 13 amino acids. The germline gives CDR1 DFQATT, CDR2 SNEGSKA (reference sequence). V was pared by 5 bases and J by 1 base, with 10 bases between. The CDR3 coding sequence is TGCAGTGCTCCCGCGGGTGGCACAGATACGCAGTATTTT. This sequence encodes CSAPAGGTDTQYF.

CDR3 sequence: CASRQSTSTDTQYF. The CDR3 coding sequence is TGTGCCAGCAGACAATCGACCAGCACAGATACGCAGTATTTT. This chain connects TRBV12-3 or TRBV12-4 to TRBJ2-3; D is undetermined. There are 14 residues in the CDR3. Trimming shortened V by 6 bases and J by 0 bases, and 10 bases separated the two germline ends.

This clonotype was detected only a few times. The chain is built from TRBV25-1 and TRBJ1-6; 8 nucleotides match TRBD1. Per the germline V gene, CDR1 is MGHDK and CDR2 is SYGVNS. The CDR3 is made up of 15 amino acids. V trimming: 2 bases; J trimming: 7 bases; junction bases outside the gene matches: 4. As DNA, the CDR3 is TGTGCCAGCAGTGAACGGACAGGGCGGAATTCACCCCTCCACTTT. It codes for CASSERTGRNSPLHF.

This clonotype was seen more than once but under ten times. J is TRBJ2-3 and V is TRBV12-3 or TRBV12-4; 14 bases match TRBD2. The V and J ends lost 5 bases and 3 bases, in that order; junction bases with no gene match: 4. This CDR3 spans 16 amino acids. The CDR3 loop is CASSIWTSGGTDTQYF. CDR3 in DNA: TGTGCCAGCAGTATTTGGACTAGCGGGGGGACAGATACGCAGTATTTT.

The gene calls are TRBV27 and TRBJ2-5; 9 bases agree with TRBD1. The V gene end was trimmed by 4 bases and the J gene end by 5 bases; junction bases not matched to a gene: 11. CDR3 size: 16 residues. CDR1 is MNHEY, CDR2 SMNVEV, per germline (reference sequence). The CDR3 DNA is TGTGCCAGCAGTTCAGGGACAGGGCTAGCTACGGAGACCCAGTACTTC. It translates to CASSSGTGLATETQYF.

This clonotype was counted a few times. The chain is built from TRBV2 and TRBJ2-7; possibly TRBD2 for D (5 bases). V lost 6 bases and J lost 1, with 16 bases in between. Germline V lookup: CDR1 SNHLY, CDR2 FYNNEI. The length of the CDR3 is 15 residues. For the CDR3, the DNA is TGTGCCAGCAGGGAGGAGCCTCAAGGGTCCTACGAGCAGTACTTC. Translated: CASREEPQGSYEQYF.

This clonotype came up a few times. The CDR3 is CASTLAEGETQYF. Here the CDR3 DNA reads TGTGCCAGCACCCTGGCTGAGGGGGAGACCCAGTACTTC. This chain uses TRBV6-6 with TRBJ2-5; D might be TRBD1 or TRBD2, each matching 5 bases. The CDR3 is 13 residues long. Germline lookup yields CDR1 MNHNY and CDR2 SVGAGI (reference sequence). The V and J ends lost 7 bases and 5 bases respectively, with 14 bases between them.

V is TRBV7-9 and J is TRBJ2-1; D possibly matches TRBD1 or TRBD2 (6 bases each). The CDR3 runs to 17 residues. Germline CDR1 SEHNR, CDR2 FQNEAQ (reference sequence). V shed 7 bases and J shed 8 bases, with 27 bases lying between them. The DNA of the CDR3 is TGTGCCAGCATCCCCCCCCCGACAGAGGGGGAGGAGGATGAGCAGTTCTTC. Translation: CASIPPPTEGEEDEQFF.

V is TRBV20-1 and J is TRBJ1-1, with a tentative D call TRBD1 (5 bases). CDR3 length: 13 residues. Germline values: CDR1 DFQATT, CDR2 SNEGSKA (reference sequence). The ends were cut back, 4 bases at V and 0 bases at J, with 9 bases in the middle. The CDR3 region has the DNA TGCAGTGCTACCGGGACGGTGAACACTGAAGCTTTCTTT. As protein: CSATGTVNTEAFF.

This clonotype appeared a few times. CDR3 DNA sequence: TGTGCCAGCAGCCAGCAGGGGCCAGGGACACATACGCAGTATTTT. Translated, it gives CASSQQGPGTHTQYF. The chain combines TRBV3-1 with TRBJ2-3; D possibly corresponds to TRBD1 (6 bases). Germline V gene lookup returns CDR1 LGHDT and CDR2 YNNKEL (reference sequence). The CDR3 spans 15 residues. Trimming removed 3 bases from V and 7 bases from J, with 17 bases in between.

There are many counts of this clonotype. The chain is built from TRBV7-3 and TRBJ2-1; TRBD1 aligns across 9 bases. Per the germline V gene, CDR1 is SGHTA and CDR2 is FQGTGA. The CDR3 totals 16 residues. The trim removed 5 bases at V and 7 bases at J, leaving 12 bases unmatched. The CDR3 DNA sequence: TGTGCCAGCAGCCCTACCGGGACAGGGAATTCGAATGAGCAGTTCTTC. Its protein is CASSPTGTGNSNEQFF.

The V and J genes are TRBV5-6 and TRBJ2-1; 7 bases line up with TRBD1. V shed 6 bases and J 9 bases; nucleotides not matched to a gene: 9. There are 13 residues in the CDR3. Germline V gene lookup returns CDR1 SGHDT and CDR2 YYEEEE. The CDR3 reads CASNRQGGGEQFF. In DNA, the CDR3 is TGTGCCAGCAACAGACAGGGTGGTGGTGAGCAGTTCTTC.

This clonotype came up many times. The V call is TRBV2, the J call TRBJ1-1; D is unresolved. V lost 4 bases, J lost 0 bases, and 9 bases lay in between. CDR1 is SNHLY, CDR2 FYNNEI, per germline. The length of the CDR3 is 14 residues. This CDR3 reads CASSAGRLNTEAFF. CDR3 in DNA: TGTGCCAGCAGTGCCGGACGGCTGAACACTGAAGCTTTCTTT. The whole variable domain, filled in from reference TRBV2 and TRBJ1-1, reads EPEVTQTPSHQVTQMGQEVILRCVPISNHLYFYWYRQILGQKVEFLVSFYNNEISEKSEIFDDQFSVERPDGSNFTLKIRSTKLEDSAMYFCASSAGRLNTEAFFGQGTRLTVV.

This clonotype came up a few times. This chain joins TRBV20-1 and TRBJ1-1; 8 nucleotides match TRBD1. V lost 3 bases to trimming and J lost 4 bases; unmatched junction nucleotides: 10. The CDR3 sequence is 15 residues long. Germline loops: CDR1 DFQATT, CDR2 SNEGSKA (reference sequence). As DNA, the CDR3 is TGCAGTGCTAGCGCCGGACAGGGATGGAGCACTGAAGCTTTCTTT. Protein sequence: CSASAGQGWSTEAFF.

This chain links TRBV7-9 with TRBJ1-2, with D unresolved. The V gene's germline CDR1 is SEHNR and CDR2 FQNEAQ (reference sequence). This CDR3 is 13 amino acids long. V was pared by 5 bases and J by 4 bases, with 11 bases between. The CDR3 DNA reads TGTGCCAGCAGCAACGGGCCCTTCTATGGCTACACCTTC. The encoded protein is CASSNGPFYGYTF.

V is TRBV5-1 and J is TRBJ2-3; 10 positions agree with TRBD2. This CDR3 is built from 16 residues. Germline CDR1 SGHRS, CDR2 YFSETQ. With 4 bases clipped from V and 1 base from J, the junction kept 6 bases outside the gene matches. The CDR3 DNA reads as TGCGCCAGCAGCCCTTCCGGACTAGCGGGCACAGATACGCAGTATTTT. As protein: CASSPSGLAGTDTQYF.

This clonotype was observed a handful of times. This sequence joins TRBV24-1 and TRBJ2-3; 12 positions agree with TRBD1. V gave up 4 bases and J gave up 4 bases; unmatched junction bases: 5. The CDR3 runs 16 residues. Germline V CDR1 and CDR2: KGHDR, SFDVKD. CDR3 nucleotide sequence: TGTGCCACCAGTGACTCCGGGACAGGGGGCCCAGATACGCAGTATTTT. It yields the protein CATSDSGTGGPDTQYF.

On this clonotype: This may arise from a read error, as a much more abundant clone is one base away. The rearrangement links TRBV7-9 to TRBJ2-1; D remains ambiguous. V was trimmed by 2 bases and J by 8 bases, leaving 7 bases between them. This CDR3 is built from 12 residues. Germline loops: CDR1 SEHNR, CDR2 FQNEAQ (reference sequence). CDR3 loop: CASSLKYYEQFF. CDR3 coding DNA: TGTGCCAGCAGCTTAAAATACTATGAGCAGTTCTTC.

The genes are TRBV19 and TRBJ1-5; D ambiguous. The CDR3 covers 13 residues. Germline CDR1 reads LNHDA; CDR2 reads SQIVND (reference sequence). V dropped 3 bases and J dropped 2 bases, with 5 bases sitting between them. Here the CDR3 DNA reads TGTGCCAGTAGTATGTCCGGCAATCAGCCCCAGCATTTT. It translates to CASSMSGNQPQHF. The full variable domain, completed using reference TRBV19 and TRBJ1-5, is DGGITQSPKYLFRKEGQNVTLSCEQNLNHDAMYWYRQDPGQGLRLIYYSQIVNDFQKGDIAEGYSVSREKKESFPLTVTSAQKNPTAFYLCASSMSGNQPQHFGDGTRLSIL.